This TCR beta chain was obtained from a study of cytomegalovirus exposure and HLA in healthy donors. Germline V gene lookup returns CDR1 MNHNS and CDR2 SASEGT. The CDR3 consists of 12 residues. Repertoires were generated with immunoSEQ multiplex PCR, while TCRdb's copy carries only in-frame clones and drops some. The repertoire includes fewer than 200,000 clones, around 92% of them detected once, and just over 4% sits in the top ten. The sequenced sample was PBMCs. The sequence was collected from a young man in good health and CMV-seropositive. The V and J genes are TRBV6-1 and TRBJ2-7; 10 nucleotides align to TRBD1. This CDR3 reads CVAGTGDYEQYF. The CDR3 DNA sequence: TGTGTGGCCGGGACAGGGGACTACGAGCAGTACTTC.